The clone carrying this T cell receptor beta chain was counted between two and nine times. Its antigen is unidentified. These data belong to a study of identical twins. From the 5' RACE reads, TCRdb called clonotypes with MiXCR, one entry per CDR3 protein. The sample lists around 490,000 distinct CDR3 sequences; approximately 20% were seen once. General study findings and limits: The degree of excess twin sharing was weaker in beta out-of-frame sequences. The authors noted that invariant MAIT and iNKT cells could partly confound zero-insertion analyses. Fewer insertions were carried by abundant cord blood beta clonotypes, but none was seen in memory repertoires.

Germline CDR1 reads SGHRS; CDR2 reads YFSETQ. The CDR3 totals 14 residues. Between the trimmed V and J ends, which lost 4 bases and 6 bases, there was a span of 17 bases. The same data also contributed to another study, on yellow fever vaccine responses in identical twins.

What was sequenced was CD4+ T cells sorted from blood. The receptor comes from a young woman in good health. The chain links TRBV5-1 to TRBJ2-7; D is possibly TRBD2 (5 bases). CDR3 residues: CASSLGGGPSEQYF. The CDR3 DNA is TGCGCCAGCAGCCTGGGTGGAGGCCCGAGCGAGCAGTACTTC. Full variable domain (rest looked up from reference TRBV5-1 and TRBJ2-7): KAGVTQTPRYLIKTRGQQVTLSCSPISGHRSVSWYQQTPGQGLQFLFEYFSETQRNKGNFPGRFSGRQFSNSRSEMNVSTLELGDSALYLCASSLGGGPSEQYFGPGTRLTVT.